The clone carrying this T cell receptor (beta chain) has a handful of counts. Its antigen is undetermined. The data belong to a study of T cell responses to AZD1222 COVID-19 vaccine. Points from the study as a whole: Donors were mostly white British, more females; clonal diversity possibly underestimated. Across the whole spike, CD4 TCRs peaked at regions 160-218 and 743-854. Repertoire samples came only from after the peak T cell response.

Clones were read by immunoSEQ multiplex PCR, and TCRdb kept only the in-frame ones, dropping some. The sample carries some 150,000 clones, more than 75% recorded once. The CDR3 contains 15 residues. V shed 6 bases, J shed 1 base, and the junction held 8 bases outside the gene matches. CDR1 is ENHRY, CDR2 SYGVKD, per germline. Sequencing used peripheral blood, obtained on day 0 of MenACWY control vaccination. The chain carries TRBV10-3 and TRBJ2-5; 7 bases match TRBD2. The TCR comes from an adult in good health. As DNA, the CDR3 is TGTGCCATCAGGCCGGGGGGAACAATCCAAGAGACCCAGTACTTC. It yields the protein CAIRPGGTIQETQYF.